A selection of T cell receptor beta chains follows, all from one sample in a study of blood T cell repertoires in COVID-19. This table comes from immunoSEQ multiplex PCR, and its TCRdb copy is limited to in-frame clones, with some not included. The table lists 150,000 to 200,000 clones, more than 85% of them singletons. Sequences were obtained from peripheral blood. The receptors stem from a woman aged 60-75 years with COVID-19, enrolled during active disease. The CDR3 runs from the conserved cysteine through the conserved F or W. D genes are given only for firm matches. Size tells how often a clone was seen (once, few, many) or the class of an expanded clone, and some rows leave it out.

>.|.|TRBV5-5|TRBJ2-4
TGTGCCAGCAGCTATCCGGGCAAAAACATTCAGTACTTC
CASSYPGKNIQYF
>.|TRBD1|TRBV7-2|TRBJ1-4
TGTGCCAGCAGCTGGTCGGACAGGGGTGAAAAACTGTTTTTT
CASSWSDRGEKLFF
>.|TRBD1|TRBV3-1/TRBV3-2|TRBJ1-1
TGTGCCAGCAGCCCTGGACAGGGGACTGAAGCTTTCTTT
CASSPGQGTEAFF
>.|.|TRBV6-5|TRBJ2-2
TGTGCCAGCACCCTGGACAGAGCGAACACCGGGGAGCTGTTTTTT
CASTLDRANTGELFF
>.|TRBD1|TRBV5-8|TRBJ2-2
TGTGCCAGCAGCGTGGACAGGGGGCTGAACACCGGGGAGCTGTTTTTT
CASSVDRGLNTGELFF
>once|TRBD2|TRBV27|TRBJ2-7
TGTGCCAGCAAGCCTAGCGGGGGCTCTTACGAGCAGTACTTC
CASKPSGGSYEQYF
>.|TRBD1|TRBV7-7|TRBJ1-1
TGTGCCAGCAGCCCCATAACGCCCCACAGGGGAACTGAAGCTTTCTTT
CASSPITPHRGTEAFF
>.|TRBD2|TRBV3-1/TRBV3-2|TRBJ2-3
TGTGCCAGCAGCCCCAGAAGACTAGCGGGGGGGCCAGGGACAGATACGCAGTATTTT
CASSPRRLAGGPGTDTQYF
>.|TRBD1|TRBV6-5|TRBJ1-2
TGTGCCAGCAGGATTGACAGGGAGGTCTATGGCTACACCTTC
CASRIDREVYGYTF
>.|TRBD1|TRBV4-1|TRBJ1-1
TGCGCCAGCAGCCAAGGTAGAAGGACAGGGGGCCGAACTGAAGCTTTCTTT
CASSQGRRTGGRTEAFF
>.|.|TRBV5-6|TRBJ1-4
TGTGCCAGCAGCTTGGGGTGGGCAAGGAGGGATGAAAAACTGTTTTTT
CASSLGWARRDEKLFF
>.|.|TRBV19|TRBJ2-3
TGTGCCAGCACTAGGGATACGATCGATACGCAGTATTTT
CASTRDTIDTQYF
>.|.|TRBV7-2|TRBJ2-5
TGTGCCAGCAGCATCCCGACAGGTTTGGTCGAGACCCAGTACTTC
CASSIPTGLVETQYF
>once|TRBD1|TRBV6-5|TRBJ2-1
TGTGCCAGCAGACCCGACAGGGTAAATGAGCAGTTCTTC
CASRPDRVNEQFF
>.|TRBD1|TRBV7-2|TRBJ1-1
TGTGCCAGCAGCTGGGCGGGACAGGAGAACACTGAAGCTTTCTTT
CASSWAGQENTEAFF
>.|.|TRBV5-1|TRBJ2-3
TGCGCCAGCAGCCCTCGGGACACCACAGATACGCAGTATTTT
CASSPRDTTDTQYF
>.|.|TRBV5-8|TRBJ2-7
TGTGCCAGCAGCTTACAGGGCTTGCGTGAGCAGTACTTC
CASSLQGLREQYF
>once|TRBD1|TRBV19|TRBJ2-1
TGTGCCAGTAGTATAGATCAGACAGGGGGCGTCTACAATGAGCAGTTCTTC
CASSIDQTGGVYNEQFF
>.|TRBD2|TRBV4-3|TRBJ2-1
TGCGCCAGCAGCCAAGTCGCGGGGGGGAACAATGAGCAGTTCTTC
CASSQVAGGNNEQFF
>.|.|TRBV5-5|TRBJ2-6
TGTGCCAGCAGCTTGCAGGGTGACGTCTCTGGGGCCAACGTCCTGACTTTC
CASSLQGDVSGANVLTF
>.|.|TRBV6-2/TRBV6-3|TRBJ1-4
TGTGCCAGCAGTTACAGCTTCCAGGAATCGACTAATGAAAAACTGTTTTTT
CASSYSFQESTNEKLFF
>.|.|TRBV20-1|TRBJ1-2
TGCAGTGCGGGGGCAGGGAATGGCTACACCTTC
CSAGAGNGYTF
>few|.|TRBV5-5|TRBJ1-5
TGTGCCAGCAGCTTGTCGGGGTTCAATCAGCCCCAGCATTTT
CASSLSGFNQPQHF
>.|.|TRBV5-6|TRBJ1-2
TGTGCCAGCAGTCTCCGCCAGGGGATTAACTATGGCTACACCTTC
CASSLRQGINYGYTF
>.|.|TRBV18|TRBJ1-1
TGTGCCAGCTCACCTGAGGGATCCGAAGCTTTCTTT
CASSPEGSEAFF
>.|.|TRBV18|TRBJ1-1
TGTGCCAGCTCACCACGGAGGGAAGGGGCTTTCTTT
CASSPRREGAFF
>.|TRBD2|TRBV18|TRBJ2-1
TGTGCCAGCTCACCAAATACTAGCGTTAATGAGCAGTTCTTC
CASSPNTSVNEQFF
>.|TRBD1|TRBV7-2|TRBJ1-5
TGTGCCAGCAGCTTTGACAGGGGGAATCAGCCCCAGCATTTT
CASSFDRGNQPQHF
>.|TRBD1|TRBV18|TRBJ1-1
TGTGCCAGCTCGGGACAGCTTGAAGCTTTCTTT
CASSGQLEAFF
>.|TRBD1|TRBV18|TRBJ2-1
TGTGCCAGCTCACCGGGACAGGTGGTCTACAATGAGCAGTTCTTC
CASSPGQVVYNEQFF
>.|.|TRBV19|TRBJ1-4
TGTGCCAGTAGTTTACCTCGACAAGCAACTAATGAAAAACTGTTTTTT
CASSLPRQATNEKLFF
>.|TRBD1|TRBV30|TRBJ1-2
TGTGCCTGGAGTGCAGGGGGCGCCTTTTCTTGGGGCTACACCTTC
CAWSAGGAFSWGYTF
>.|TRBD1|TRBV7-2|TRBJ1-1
TGTGCCAGCAGCTTCTCAGGGGGCCTATACACTGAAGCTTTCTTT
CASSFSGGLYTEAFF
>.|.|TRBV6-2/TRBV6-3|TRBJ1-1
TGTGCCAGCAGTTACCCCTACAGGGCTAGGGTCACTGAAGCTTTCTTT
CASSYPYRARVTEAFF
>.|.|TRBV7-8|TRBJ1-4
TGTGCCAGCAGCTCACTTCCCGGTGAAAAACTGTTTTTT
CASSSLPGEKLFF
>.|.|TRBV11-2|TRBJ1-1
TGTGCCAGCAGCCCCACGACGCGCGGGGAGAGAGCTTTCTTT
CASSPTTRGERAFF